The present T cell receptor (beta chain) was sequenced within a study of blood T cell repertoires in COVID-19. Germline V gene data show CDR1 as LNHDA and CDR2 as SQIVND (reference sequence). V dropped 7 bases and J dropped 4; count of bases not matched to a gene: 9. The CDR3 loop spans 15 amino acids. The method was immunoSEQ multiplex PCR; TCRdb's version includes in-frame clones alone and lacks a portion of them. The sample records around 100,000 clones, approximately 81% being singletons. The sequence derives from a man between 50 and 59 years old with acute or convalescent COVID-19. Sequencing was performed on peripheral blood. The chain recombines TRBV19 with TRBJ1-5, with TRBD1 matching 8 bases. CDR3 amino acids: CASKTRTGRNQPQHF. The CDR3 nucleotides are TGTGCCAGTAAAACCAGGACAGGGCGGAATCAGCCCCAGCATTTT.